This T cell receptor (beta chain) derives from a study of beta chain features in type 1 diabetes. Overall study results and limits: All four CD4+ subsets from Type 1 diabetes patients carried moderately but significantly shorter TCRB CDR3s.

Germline lookup yields CDR1 GTSNPN and CDR2 SVGIG (reference sequence). Trimming removed 5 bases from V and 2 bases from J; junction bases left unmatched: 11. The CDR3 has 15 amino acids. Of the isolated RNA, all was reverse transcribed, and so the sequenced material was expressed TCRB transcripts. Sequenced by immunoSEQ multiplex PCR; TCRdb stores in-frame clones only, minus some. Of under 250,000 clones in the sample, 25% to 35% were seen once. Note on this clone: What it binds is unknown.

Sorting based on CD45RO/CCR7/CD25/CD127/CD95/CD27 separated CD4+ naive, central memory, regulatory and stem cell-like memory cells. This rearrangement joins TRBV30 to TRBJ2-7, with 8 bases fitting TRBD1. The sequencing sample was made of central memory CD4+ T cells from blood. The receptor comes from a man under 40 in good health. CDR3 nucleotides: TGTGCCTGGGGCGTACTGCAGGACAGGGCCTACGAGCAGTACTTC. It specifies CAWGVLQDRAYEQYF.